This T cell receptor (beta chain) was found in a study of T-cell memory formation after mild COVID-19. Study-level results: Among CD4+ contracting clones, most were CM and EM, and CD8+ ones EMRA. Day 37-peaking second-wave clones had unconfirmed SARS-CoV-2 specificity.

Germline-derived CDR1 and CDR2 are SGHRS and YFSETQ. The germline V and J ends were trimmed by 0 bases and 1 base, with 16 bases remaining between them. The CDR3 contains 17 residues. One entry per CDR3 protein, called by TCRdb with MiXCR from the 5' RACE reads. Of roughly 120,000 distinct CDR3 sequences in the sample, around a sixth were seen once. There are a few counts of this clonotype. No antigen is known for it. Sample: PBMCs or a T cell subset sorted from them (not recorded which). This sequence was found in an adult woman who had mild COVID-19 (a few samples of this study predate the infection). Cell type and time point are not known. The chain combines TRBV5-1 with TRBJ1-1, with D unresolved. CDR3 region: CASSLVSGRLQNTEAFF. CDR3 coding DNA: TGCGCCAGCAGCTTGGTCTCCGGGAGACTACAGAACACTGAAGCTTTCTTT.